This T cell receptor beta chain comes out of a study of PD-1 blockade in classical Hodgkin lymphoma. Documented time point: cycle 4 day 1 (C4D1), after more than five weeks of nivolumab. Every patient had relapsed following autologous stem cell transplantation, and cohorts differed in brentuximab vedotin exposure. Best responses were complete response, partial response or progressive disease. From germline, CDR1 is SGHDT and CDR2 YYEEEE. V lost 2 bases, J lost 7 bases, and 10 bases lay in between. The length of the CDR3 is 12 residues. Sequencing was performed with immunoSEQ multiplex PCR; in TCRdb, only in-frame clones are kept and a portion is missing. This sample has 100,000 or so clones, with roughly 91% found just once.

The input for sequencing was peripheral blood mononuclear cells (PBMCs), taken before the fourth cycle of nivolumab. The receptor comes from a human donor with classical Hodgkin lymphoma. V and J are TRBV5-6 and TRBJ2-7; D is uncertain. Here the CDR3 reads CASSFNSREQYF. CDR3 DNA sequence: TGTGCCAGCAGCTTCAATTCTAGAGAGCAGTACTTC.